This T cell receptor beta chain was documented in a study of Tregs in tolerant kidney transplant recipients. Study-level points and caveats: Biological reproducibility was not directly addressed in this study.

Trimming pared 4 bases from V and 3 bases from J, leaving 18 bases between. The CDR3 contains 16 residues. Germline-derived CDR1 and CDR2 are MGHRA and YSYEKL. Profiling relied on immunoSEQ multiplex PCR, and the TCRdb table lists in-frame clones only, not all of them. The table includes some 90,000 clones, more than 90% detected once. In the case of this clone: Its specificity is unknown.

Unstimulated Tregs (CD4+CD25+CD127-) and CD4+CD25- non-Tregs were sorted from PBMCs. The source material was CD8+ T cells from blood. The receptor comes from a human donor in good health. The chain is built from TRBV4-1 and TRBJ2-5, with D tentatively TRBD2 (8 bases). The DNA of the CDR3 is TGCGCCAGCAGCCCCGGGAGGGGACAGATAAAAGAGACCCAGTACTTC. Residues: CASSPGRGQIKETQYF.